One and the same sample provided the 17 T cell receptor beta chains below, sequenced in a study of T cells in tumors after PD-1 blockade. This table comes from immunoSEQ multiplex PCR, and its TCRdb copy is limited to in-frame clones, with some not included. The sample contains fewer than 35,000 clones, just under 80% of which appear only once. The source material was PBMCs, sampled before anti-PD-1 treatment. These receptor sequences come from a human donor with basal cell carcinoma.

This rearrangement joins TRBV6-5 to TRBJ2-2, with D possibly being TRBD1 or TRBD2 (6 bases each). The length of the CDR3 is 15 residues. Trimming took 7 bases from V and 0 from J, leaving 12 bases between them. Looked up from germline, CDR1 is MNHEY and CDR2 is SVGAGI. The CDR3 is CASTRGHTNTGELFF. The CDR3 bases are TGTGCCAGCACGCGGGGACATACGAACACCGGGGAGCTGTTTTTT.

The chain uses TRBV9 and TRBJ2-3; D possibly matches TRBD1 or TRBD2 (6 bases each). Between the trimmed V and J ends, which lost 2 bases and 6 bases, there was a span of 13 bases. There are 14 residues in the CDR3. Germline assignment: CDR1 SGDLS and CDR2 YYNGEE. The CDR3 bases are TGTGCCAGCAGCGTGTGGGGGGCGACGGATACGCAGTATTTT. This translates into CASSVWGATDTQYF.

The gene calls are TRBV3-1 (or the pseudogene TRBV3-2) and TRBJ2-3, with TRBD2 identical over 11 bases. This CDR3 has 18 amino acids. Per germline, CDR1 LGHDT and CDR2 YNNKEL (reference sequence). Losses at the gene ends were 2 bases for V and 3 bases for J; bases not matched to a gene: 10. The CDR3 sequence is CASSQIRFTSGRTDTQYF. CDR3 sequence (DNA): TGTGCCAGCAGCCAAATAAGATTCACTAGCGGGAGAACAGATACGCAGTATTTT.

The chain couples TRBV5-1 to TRBJ1-1; TRBD1 might be the D (6 bases). CDR3 size: 18 residues. V was shortened by 0 bases and J by 4 bases, with 22 bases between the two germline ends. Germline lookup yields CDR1 SGHRS and CDR2 YFSETQ. The CDR3 is CASSLAFGTSAGATEAFF. CDR3 nucleotide sequence: TGCGCCAGCAGCTTGGCCTTTGGGACCTCTGCGGGGGCCACTGAAGCTTTCTTT.

This chain joins TRBV15 and TRBJ1-5; D is unresolved. Germline V gene sequence: CDR1 LNHNV, CDR2 YYDKDF (reference sequence). V was shortened by 0 bases and J by 7 bases, with 10 bases between the two germline ends. This CDR3 comprises 14 residues. Here the CDR3 reads CATSREAVRQPQHF. The CDR3 coding sequence is TGTGCCACCAGCAGAGAAGCGGTAAGGCAGCCCCAGCATTTT.

This clone was seen a handful of times. In DNA form, the CDR3 reads TGTGCCAGCAGCCAAGGTTTCGCAGTAGCGGGAGCTGCATATGAGCAGTTCTTC. This sequence encodes CASSQGFAVAGAAYEQFF. This chain joins TRBV3-1 (or the pseudogene TRBV3-2) and TRBJ2-1, with 9 nucleotides matching TRBD2. The germline V gene encodes CDR1 LGHDT and CDR2 YNNKEL (reference sequence). The CDR3 length is 18 residues. V shed 1 base, J shed 8 bases, and the junction held 15 bases outside the gene matches.

This clone counts as medium-sized. V and J are TRBV5-4 and TRBJ1-2; D remains ambiguous. Per germline, CDR1 SGHNT and CDR2 YYREEE (reference sequence). There are 12 residues in the CDR3. Between the trimmed V and J ends, which lost 4 bases and 6 bases, there was a span of 10 bases. As DNA, the CDR3 is TGTGCCAGCAGCCTGGGAGCAGATGGCTACACCTTC. This codes for CASSLGADGYTF. The variable domain in full, with the rest retrieved from reference TRBV5-4 and TRBJ1-2, is ETGVTQSPTHLIKTRGQQVTLRCSSQSGHNTVSWYQQALGQGPQFIFQYYREEENGRGNFPPRFSGLQFPNYSSELNVNALELDDSALYLCASSLGADGYTFGSGTRLTVV.

The V gene is TRBV4-1, the J gene TRBJ1-1, with TRBD1 as a possible D gene (5 bases). From germline, CDR1 is MGHRA and CDR2 YSYEKL. V lost 0 bases and J lost 6, with 8 bases in between. The CDR3 sequence is 13 residues long. CDR3 sequence reads: CASSQEGDPEAFF. As DNA, the CDR3 is TGCGCCAGCAGCCAAGAAGGGGACCCTGAAGCTTTCTTT.

This chain links TRBV14 with TRBJ1-2; no reliable D call. Trimming took 1 base from V and 4 from J, leaving 16 bases between them. The CDR3 sequence is 16 residues long. Germline lookup yields CDR1 SGHDN and CDR2 FVKESK. In nucleotides, the CDR3 is TGTGCCAGCAGCCAAGCCCCGAGCCTTTCCTTCTATGGCTACACCTTC. Its translation is CASSQAPSLSFYGYTF.

The chain combines TRBV5-4 with TRBJ2-7, with 11 bases identical to TRBD1. V shed 0 bases and J 9 bases; nucleotides not matched to a gene: 11. The CDR3 covers 16 residues. The germline CDR1 and CDR2 sequences are SGHNT and YYREEE (reference sequence). The CDR3 nucleotides read TGTGCCAGCAGCTTGGCCTCTGGACAGGGGGCCCGGGGGCAGTACTTC. It codes for CASSLASGQGARGQYF.

This chain joins TRBV6-4 and TRBJ1-5, with a weak D call TRBD1 (5 bases). The V end lost 2 bases, the J end lost 2 bases, and 13 bases lay between the germline ends. CDR3 size: 16 residues. Germline V gene lookup returns CDR1 MRHNA and CDR2 SNTAGT. The CDR3 region is CASSDGAGQGNQPQHF. DNA of the CDR3: TGTGCCAGCAGTGACGGTGCAGGGCAGGGCAATCAGCCCCAGCATTTT.

This clone was seen a few times. The genes are TRBV2 and TRBJ2-3, with 11 bases aligning to TRBD1. The V and J ends lost 4 bases and 3 bases, in that order; junction bases with no gene match: 6. Germline V CDR1 and CDR2: SNHLY, FYNNEI. The CDR3 covers 16 residues. CDR3 nucleotide sequence: TGTGCCAGCAGTGCAGGGTGGGACAGGGGGACAGATACGCAGTATTTT. Amino acids: CASSAGWDRGTDTQYF.

The chain links TRBV4-3 to TRBJ1-2; TRBD1 agrees at 7 bases. Germline V gene data show CDR1 as LGHNA and CDR2 as YSLEER. The length of the CDR3 is 18 residues. The V gene end was trimmed by 0 bases and the J gene end by 2 bases; junction bases not matched to a gene: 12. CDR3 residues: CASSQDKFPGQLNYGYTF. The CDR3 nucleotides are TGCGCCAGCAGCCAAGATAAATTTCCGGGACAGCTGAACTATGGCTACACCTTC.

The chain employs TRBV6-2 or TRBV6-3 and TRBJ2-4; 12 bases fit TRBD2. The CDR3 consists of 19 residues. Germline V gives CDR1 MNHEY, CDR2 SVGEGT. V was clipped by 2 bases and J by 7 bases; unmatched bases: 15. The CDR3 reads CASSYPHLTSGSFRNIQYF. The CDR3 DNA reads as TGTGCCAGCAGTTACCCCCACCTGACTAGCGGGAGCTTTAGGAACATTCAGTACTTC.

V usage is TRBV3-1 (or the pseudogene TRBV3-2) and J usage is TRBJ2-5, with 8 bases fitting TRBD2. The CDR3 is 17 residues long. Unmatched junction bases numbered 15, after V lost 4 bases and J lost 5 bases. From germline, CDR1 is LGHDT and CDR2 YNNKEL (reference sequence). The CDR3 protein is CASSLRGGGPKEETQYF. The CDR3 nucleotides are TGTGCCAGCAGCCTCCGGGGGGGTGGCCCTAAGGAGGAGACCCAGTACTTC.

This clone was counted between two and nine times. The rearrangement links TRBV2 to TRBJ1-5; the match to TRBD1 covers 8 bases. After removal of 5 bases from V and 7 bases from J, the junction contained 7 bases not matched to a gene. CDR1 is SNHLY, CDR2 FYNNEI, per germline. The CDR3 is made up of 14 amino acids. Here the CDR3 reads CASSRQGPEQPQHF. The CDR3 DNA reads TGTGCCAGCAGTCGACAGGGGCCAGAGCAGCCCCAGCATTTT.

This clone was seen only a few times. The V call is TRBV6-5, the J call TRBJ1-2, with 7 bases fitting TRBD1. Losses at the gene ends were 11 bases for V and 6 bases for J; bases not matched to a gene: 6. CDR3 length: 11 residues. From germline, CDR1 is MNHEY and CDR2 SVGAGI. The CDR3, as DNA: TGTGCCTGTGGACAGGCGAATGGCTACACCTTC. Encoded protein: CACGQANGYTF.